Below, 30 T cell receptor beta chains from the same sample are listed, as sequenced in a study of cytomegalovirus exposure and HLA in healthy donors. A multiplex PCR was run with 60 Vbeta primers and 13 Jbeta primers. Libraries were prepared by immunoSEQ multiplex PCR; TCRdb keeps only in-frame clonotypes and omits some of them. The repertoire holds about 150,000 clones, with more than 70% as singletons. Sequencing was carried out using PBMCs. The receptor source for this set is a male donor in good health and CMV-seronegative.

The chain couples TRBV19 to TRBJ1-5, with a tentative D call TRBD1 (5 bases). Per germline, CDR1 LNHDA and CDR2 SQIVND (reference sequence). Trimming shortened V by 10 bases and J by 3 bases, and 13 bases separated the two germline ends. The CDR3 spans 13 residues. In DNA, the CDR3 is TGTGCCACGACAGATCGGGTCAATCAGCCCCAGCATTTT. Its protein is CATTDRVNQPQHF. Full variable domain (missing parts from reference TRBV19 and TRBJ1-5): DGGITQSPKYLFRKEGQNVTLSCEQNLNHDAMYWYRQDPGQGLRLIYYSQIVNDFQKGDIAEGYSVSREKKESFPLTVTSAQKNPTAFYLCATTDRVNQPQHFGDGTRLSIL.

This clone occurred a few times. The chain has TRBV16 and TRBJ1-3; tentative D call: TRBD1 (5 bases). V was cut by 2 bases and J by 0 bases, with 8 bases left in between. Per the germline V gene, CDR1 is KGHSY and CDR2 is FQNENV. The CDR3 extends over 15 amino acids. CDR3 bases: TGTGCCAGCAGCCAAGACAGATTCTCTGGAAACACCATATATTTT. This sequence encodes CASSQDRFSGNTIYF.

The chain joins TRBV7-6 to TRBJ1-4, with a possible D match to TRBD1 (5 bases). Trimming took off 2 bases at V and 8 bases at J, with 12 bases between the two ends. The CDR3 loop spans 14 amino acids. Germline V gene data show CDR1 as SGHVS and CDR2 as FNYEAQ. The CDR3 bases are TGTGCCAGCAGCTTAAGGGCAGGGCCCGAAAAACTGTTTTTT. It codes for CASSLRAGPEKLFF.

This chain links TRBV2 with TRBJ2-7, with D possibly matching TRBD1 (6 bases). CDR1 and CDR2 from the germline V gene are SNHLY and FYNNEI. The CDR3 is 14 residues long. V lost 4 bases and J lost 3, with 13 bases in between. The CDR3 DNA is TGTGCCAGCAGTGCCAGGACAGACAGCTACGAGCAGTACTTC. Its protein product is CASSARTDSYEQYF.

The chain recombines TRBV7-8 with TRBJ1-3; the D gene is possibly TRBD1 (5 bases). Between the trimmed V and J ends, which lost 8 bases and 3 bases, there was a span of 14 bases. The CDR3 runs to 14 residues. The germline V gene has CDR1 SGHVS and CDR2 FQNEAQ. The CDR3 sequence: CASAGLGGGNTIYF. For the CDR3, the DNA is TGTGCCAGCGCAGGGCTAGGCGGTGGAAACACCATATATTTT.

This chain uses TRBV13 with TRBJ2-2, with 7 bases fitting TRBD2. CDR1 and CDR2 from the germline V gene are PRHDT and FYEKMQ (reference sequence). V lost 5 bases and J lost 4; bases outside the gene matches: 4. The CDR3 totals 14 residues. CDR3 nucleotides: TGTGCCAGCAGCAGCGGGACTCCCACCGGGGAGCTGTTTTTT. Its protein is CASSSGTPTGELFF.

The CDR3 is CASKSSGDHSPLHF. CDR3 DNA: TGTGCCAGCAAGTCGTCAGGGGATCATTCACCCCTCCACTTT. The J gene is TRBJ1-6, the V gene TRBV27; possibly TRBD1 for D (6 bases). Germline CDR1 is MNHEY and CDR2 is SMNVEV (reference sequence). This CDR3 has 14 amino acids. The V end lost 7 bases, the J end lost 8 bases, and 15 bases lay between the germline ends.

CDR3 DNA sequence: TGTGCCAGCAGCTTAGAATCAGGGGGCCTTCAGCCCCAGCATTTT. It translates to CASSLESGGLQPQHF. The chain joins TRBV11-2 to TRBJ1-5; 8 bases are shared with TRBD1. CDR1 is SGHAT, CDR2 FQNNGV, per germline. The J segment lost 6 bases and the V segment lost 0 bases, leaving 4 bases of the junction unmatched. There are 15 residues in the CDR3.

The V and J genes are TRBV7-3 and TRBJ2-3, with 10 nucleotides matching TRBD2. This CDR3 has 15 amino acids. Germline lookup yields CDR1 SGHTA and CDR2 FQGTGA. V was clipped by 5 bases and J by 4 bases; unmatched bases: 6. The CDR3 sequence is CASSDKAGGADTQYF. In DNA form, the CDR3 reads TGTGCCAGCAGCGATAAAGCGGGGGGGGCAGATACGCAGTATTTT.

The rearrangement uses TRBV7-3 and TRBJ2-5; 7 bases are shared with TRBD1. Germline CDR1 is SGHTA and CDR2 is FQGTGA. There are 14 residues in the CDR3. V was clipped by 8 bases and J by 4 bases; unmatched bases: 10. This chain's CDR3 is CASGMTGPAETQYF. CDR3 sequence (DNA): TGTGCCAGCGGAATGACAGGGCCAGCAGAGACCCAGTACTTC.

V is TRBV13 and J is TRBJ1-3; D is possibly TRBD1 (6 bases). Trimming took off 3 bases at V and 0 bases at J, with 9 bases between the two ends. The CDR3 extends over 15 amino acids. Germline values: CDR1 PRHDT, CDR2 FYEKMQ (reference sequence). CDR3 sequence reads: CASSFGTLSGNTIYF. CDR3 nucleotides: TGTGCCAGCAGCTTCGGGACACTCTCTGGAAACACCATATATTTT.

This clone was detected once. This rearrangement joins TRBV30 to TRBJ2-5; TRBD1 matches at 8 bases. The CDR3 spans 15 residues. Per the germline V gene, CDR1 is GTSNPN and CDR2 is SVGIG (reference sequence). The junction had 10 bases not matched to a gene; V was cut back by 2 bases and J by 5 bases. CDR3 in DNA: TGTGCCTGGAGTACAAGGACAGGGTGGAGGGAGACCCAGTACTTC. It yields the protein CAWSTRTGWRETQYF. Full variable domain (rest looked up from reference TRBV30 and TRBJ2-5): SQTIHQWPATLVQPVGSPLSLECTVEGTSNPNLYWYRQAAGRGLQLLFYSVGIGQISSEVPQNLSASRPQDRQFILSSKKLLLSDSGFYLCAWSTRTGWRETQYFGPGTRLLVL.

The chain is built from TRBV12-5 and TRBJ2-7, with D perhaps TRBD2 (5 bases). V shed 7 bases and J shed 3 bases, with 19 bases lying between them. From germline, CDR1 is LGHNT and CDR2 FRNRAP. The CDR3 covers 15 residues. CDR3 in DNA: TGTGCTAGTGACCTTTGGAGGTGGGCTTTCTACGAGCAGTACTTC. It is translated as CASDLWRWAFYEQYF.

The chain couples TRBV7-2 to TRBJ2-2; 7 nucleotides match TRBD2. CDR1 is SGHTA and CDR2 is FQGNSA in the germline V gene. Unmatched junction bases numbered 3, after V lost 0 bases and J lost 2 bases. This CDR3 comprises 16 residues. In nucleotides, the CDR3 is TGTGCCAGCAGCTTAGCGGGGGGGAAAAACACCGGGGAGCTGTTTTTT. It is translated as CASSLAGGKNTGELFF. Filled out from reference TRBV7-2 and TRBJ2-2, the complete variable domain reads GAGVSQSPSNKVTEKGKDVELRCDPISGHTALYWYRQSLGQGLEFLIYFQGNSAPDKSGLPSDRFSAERTGGSVSTLTIQRTQQEDSAVYLCASSLAGGKNTGELFFGEGSRLTVL.

The rearrangement joins TRBV30 to TRBJ1-4, with TRBD1 identical over 8 bases. Germline assignment: CDR1 GTSNPN and CDR2 SVGIG (reference sequence). CDR3 length: 15 residues. V dropped 2 bases and J dropped 5; count of bases not matched to a gene: 7. Here the CDR3 DNA reads TGTGCCTGGAGTCCCGGACAGGGAGGGAATGAAAAACTGTTTTTT. Protein product: CAWSPGQGGNEKLFF. Variable domain in full (rest from reference TRBV30 and TRBJ1-4): SQTIHQWPATLVQPVGSPLSLECTVEGTSNPNLYWYRQAAGRGLQLLFYSVGIGQISSEVPQNLSASRPQDRQFILSSKKLLLSDSGFYLCAWSPGQGGNEKLFFGSGTQLSVL.

The chain joins TRBV6-1 to TRBJ1-2; unclear D gene. Germline values: CDR1 MNHNS, CDR2 SASEGT. V was cut by 4 bases and J by 7 bases, with 19 bases left in between. The CDR3 is 15 residues long. The CDR3 is CASSARRDRVVGYTF. The CDR3 DNA sequence: TGTGCCAGCAGTGCAAGGAGGGATCGGGTGGTTGGCTACACCTTC.

A single count supports this clone. The rearrangement uses TRBV5-1 and TRBJ2-2; 9 bases are shared with TRBD1. V shed 4 bases and J 2 bases; nucleotides not matched to a gene: 3. Germline values: CDR1 SGHRS, CDR2 YFSETQ. CDR3 size: 15 residues. The CDR3 reads CASSAGQGNTGELFF. The DNA of the CDR3 is TGCGCCAGCAGCGCGGGACAGGGAAACACCGGGGAGCTGTTTTTT.

CDR3 sequence reads: CASSQSNTGELFF. CDR3 DNA: TGTGCCAGCAGCCAATCTAACACCGGGGAGCTGTTTTTT. The chain carries TRBV14 and TRBJ2-2; no definite D call. The germline V and J ends were trimmed by 2 bases and 2 bases, with 3 bases remaining between them. The CDR3 sequence is 13 residues long. CDR1 and CDR2 from the germline V gene are SGHDN and FVKESK.

The chain has TRBV7-2 and TRBJ1-2; D possibly corresponds to TRBD1 (6 bases). The CDR3 runs 14 residues. Between the trimmed V and J ends, which lost 1 base and 5 bases, there was a span of 11 bases. Germline CDR1 and CDR2: SGHTA and FQGNSA. The CDR3 nucleotides read TGTGCCAGCAGCTTAGGCAGGGGCCGGTATGGCTACACCTTC. Translated: CASSLGRGRYGYTF.

This rearrangement joins TRBV9 to TRBJ2-2; D is perhaps TRBD1 (6 bases). Trimming cost V 4 bases and J 0 bases, with 16 bases left between them. The CDR3 is 17 residues long. CDR1 is SGDLS and CDR2 is YYNGEE in the germline V gene. Here the CDR3 reads CASSSPRGTPNTGELFF. The CDR3 DNA sequence: TGTGCCAGCAGCTCCCCCCGTGGGACACCGAACACCGGGGAGCTGTTTTTT. Full variable domain (rest looked up from reference TRBV9 and TRBJ2-2): DSGVTQTPKHLITATGQRVTLRCSPRSGDLSVYWYQQSLDQGLQFLIQYYNGEERAKGNILERFSAQQFPDLHSELNLSSLELGDSALYFCASSSPRGTPNTGELFFGEGSRLTVL.

The chain uses TRBV6-5 and TRBJ2-7; the D is unclear. The CDR3 has 12 amino acids. CDR1 and CDR2 from the germline V gene are MNHEY and SVGAGI. V shed 6 bases and J shed 2 bases, with 8 bases lying between them. The CDR3: CASRHGAYEQYF. CDR3 in DNA: TGTGCCAGCAGACACGGAGCCTACGAGCAGTACTTC.

The chain combines TRBV19 with TRBJ1-2; D is ambiguous. Trimming shortened V by 6 bases and J by 8 bases, and 16 bases separated the two germline ends. The CDR3 has 13 amino acids. CDR1 LNHDA and CDR2 SQIVND come from the germline V gene (reference sequence). CDR3 sequence (DNA): TGTGCCAGTAGCATCGTGTCGGGGAGGGGCTACACCTTC. It is translated as CASSIVSGRGYTF.

The chain has TRBV6-1 and TRBJ2-7; no reliable D call. Trimming removed 6 bases at V and 0 bases at J, with 15 bases between. Germline CDR1 and CDR2: MNHNS and SASEGT. This CDR3 has 15 residues. The CDR3 DNA is TGTGCCAGCAGCGAGGCGGCAACCCGCTCCTACGAGCAGTACTTC. Translated, it gives CASSEAATRSYEQYF.

The chain uses TRBV7-9 and TRBJ2-2; D may be TRBD1 (6 bases). Germline V gene data show CDR1 as SEHNR and CDR2 as FQNEAQ (reference sequence). V was cut by 5 bases and J by 1 base, with 14 bases left in between. This CDR3 region has 16 residues. CDR3 sequence reads: CASSPTRTVNTGELFF. The CDR3, as DNA: TGTGCCAGCAGCCCGACTCGGACAGTGAACACCGGGGAGCTGTTTTTT.

The rearrangement links TRBV6-6 to TRBJ1-1; maybe TRBD1 (5 bases). Germline values: CDR1 MNHNY, CDR2 SVGAGI (reference sequence). This CDR3 comprises 15 residues. V lost 4 bases, J lost 7 bases, and 19 bases lay in between. The CDR3, as DNA: TGTGCCAGCAGTTCCCCCGACAGTAATACCCTTGAAGCTTTCTTT. Amino acids: CASSSPDSNTLEAFF.

The chain employs TRBV6-5 and TRBJ2-1; 14 bases fit TRBD2. V was clipped by 5 bases and J by 8 bases; unmatched bases: 5. The CDR3 is 15 amino acids. The V gene's germline CDR1 is MNHEY and CDR2 SVGAGI. CDR3 nucleotide sequence: TGTGCCAGCAGTGCGACTAGCGGGGGGGCCTATGAGCAGTTCTTC. Translated, it gives CASSATSGGAYEQFF.

V usage is TRBV29-1 and J usage is TRBJ2-1; possibly TRBD1 for D (5 bases). V gave up 6 bases and J gave up 6 bases, with 9 bases separating them. Germline-derived CDR1 and CDR2 are SQVTM and ANQGSEA. CDR3 length equals 11 residues. In DNA, the CDR3 is TGCAGCGTCGCTGACAGCAATGAGCAGTTCTTC. Amino acid sequence: CSVADSNEQFF.

This sequence joins TRBV29-1 and TRBJ2-1; D is possibly TRBD2 (5 bases). The CDR3 length is 14 residues. From germline, CDR1 is SQVTM and CDR2 ANQGSEA. CDR3 sequence: CASAGPVVGGEQFF. CDR3 nucleotides: TGCGCTTCAGCCGGGCCCGTGGTAGGAGGAGAGCAGTTCTTC.

The chain links TRBV7-9 to TRBJ2-2; 12 nucleotides align to TRBD2. CDR3 length: 17 residues. Germline V gene lookup returns CDR1 SEHNR and CDR2 FQNEAQ (reference sequence). The junction had 2 bases not matched to a gene; V was cut back by 3 bases and J by 0 bases. As DNA, the CDR3 is TGTGCCAGCAGCTTTACTAGCGGGGGGACGAACACCGGGGAGCTGTTTTTT. This codes for CASSFTSGGTNTGELFF.

This chain links TRBV30 with TRBJ2-7; TRBD1 aligns across 9 bases. The V gene's germline CDR1 is GTSNPN and CDR2 SVGIG (reference sequence). The V gene end was trimmed by 7 bases and the J gene end by 1 base; junction bases not matched to a gene: 5. The CDR3 runs 13 residues. The CDR3 bases are TGTGCCTCCGGGACAGGGACTTCCTACGAGCAGTACTTC. Protein: CASGTGTSYEQYF.